The rows below give T cell receptor beta chains drawn from one sample of a study of CD8+ T cells in alopecia areata. Generated by immunoSEQ multiplex PCR, the TCRdb table keeps only in-frame clones and is missing some. This table has some 200,000 clones, about 60% appearing once. Sequences were derived from CD4+ T cells sorted from blood, sampled at week 4, from a patient treated with tofacitinib. Every receptor here comes from a human donor with alopecia areata. The conserved cysteine and the conserved F or W are not part of the CDR3 here. Fields, in order: CDR3 protein, J gene, V gene.

CDR3: ASSQDAQGAGGYGYT; J: TRBJ1-2; V: TRBV4-3
CDR3: ASSFTSGGDTQY; J: TRBJ2-3; V: TRBV2
CDR3: ASSVVGRDLAKNIQY; J: TRBJ2-4; V: TRBV9
CDR3: ASSAAVGIGELF; J: TRBJ2-2; V: TRBV2
CDR3: ASSGTGEQPQH; J: TRBJ1-5; V: TRBV2
CDR3: ASSQGRDQPQH; J: TRBJ1-5; V: TRBV4-2
CDR3: ASTYPRGALGDTEAF; J: TRBJ1-1; V: TRBV28
CDR3: ASSFPGLGDTQY; J: TRBJ2-3; V: TRBV5-4
CDR3: SAEGTVSDTQY; J: TRBJ2-3; V: TRBV29-1
CDR3: ASTTRLSAFQETQY; J: TRBJ2-5; V: TRBV4-1
CDR3: ASTRWGAFNSPLH; J: TRBJ1-6; V: TRBV2
CDR3: ASSDRGYNEKLF; J: TRBJ1-4; V: TRBV25-1
CDR3: ASTTGSGNTIY; J: TRBJ1-3; V: TRBV9
CDR3: SAREERQF; J: TRBJ2-1; V: TRBV20-1
CDR3: ASSLGHNTGELF; J: TRBJ2-2; V: TRBV5-1
CDR3: AWSVGTSGGLETQY; J: TRBJ2-5; V: TRBV30
CDR3: SAEPTVNEQF; J: TRBJ2-1; V: TRBV29-1
CDR3: ASSLDPEGYGYT; J: TRBJ1-2; V: TRBV11-2
CDR3: SVRRNEKLF; J: TRBJ1-4; V: TRBV29-1
CDR3: ASSPQLARALGANVLT; J: TRBJ2-6; V: TRBV9
CDR3: AWSGTYYGYT; J: TRBJ1-2; V: TRBV30
CDR3: SVRFGTTGEQY; J: TRBJ2-7; V: TRBV29-1
CDR3: AWSRRLEPQH; J: TRBJ1-5; V: TRBV30
CDR3: AIRGSGGRETQY; J: TRBJ2-5; V: TRBV10-3
CDR3: ASSQDIGGTYEQY; J: TRBJ2-7; V: TRBV4-3
CDR3: ASSLGPPGGIGQETQY; J: TRBJ2-5; V: TRBV5-6
CDR3: SASSPYEQY; J: TRBJ2-7; V: TRBV20-1
CDR3: ASSRGNEKLF; J: TRBJ1-4; V: TRBV18
CDR3: ASSPGEIRGYT; J: TRBJ1-2; V: TRBV18
CDR3: ASSLEGLEYNEQF; J: TRBJ2-1; V: TRBV5-1
CDR3: ASSSPTGQNYGYT; J: TRBJ1-2; V: TRBV11-2
CDR3: SVVRDRDSYEQY; J: TRBJ2-7; V: TRBV29-1
CDR3: ASSPVRDRADGYT; J: TRBJ1-2; V: TRBV4-1
CDR3: SVDFSGAGELF; J: TRBJ2-2; V: TRBV29-1
CDR3: ASSPGGPTYEQY; J: TRBJ2-7; V: TRBV18
CDR3: ASSIRNTIY; J: TRBJ1-3; V: TRBV28
CDR3: AWSVRRVWLNNEQF; J: TRBJ2-1; V: TRBV30
CDR3: ASSPRGTNEKLF; J: TRBJ1-4; V: TRBV7-9
CDR3: AWSPGLAEAF; J: TRBJ1-1; V: TRBV30
CDR3: ASSSSSWKSETQY; J: TRBJ2-5; V: TRBV7-9
CDR3: ASSEALAGGTDTQY; J: TRBJ2-3; V: TRBV2
CDR3: SVTGTKITGELF; J: TRBJ2-2; V: TRBV29-1
CDR3: SVRARQSMNTEAF; J: TRBJ1-1; V: TRBV29-1
CDR3: ASSLVEGLAGEETQY; J: TRBJ2-5; V: TRBV5-6
CDR3: ASSLAWQDNYGYT; J: TRBJ1-2; V: TRBV7-8
CDR3: ATSRDWGSGANVLT; J: TRBJ2-6; V: TRBV15
CDR3: AISESNGAGYT; J: TRBJ1-2; V: TRBV10-3
CDR3: ASSQEGQGAYEQY; J: TRBJ2-7; V: TRBV4-3
CDR3: ASSEETFGWELF; J: TRBJ2-2; V: TRBV2
CDR3: ALERQGSYGYT; J: TRBJ1-2; V: TRBV30
CDR3: ASSPDSSYEQY; J: TRBJ2-7; V: TRBV7-9
CDR3: ASSQQTGEHQPQH; J: TRBJ1-5; V: TRBV7-2
CDR3: ASSLVTGTYQADTQY; J: TRBJ2-3; V: TRBV5-1
CDR3: ASSSGQGASPLH; J: TRBJ1-6; V: TRBV7-9
CDR3: AWNSRNYGYT; J: TRBJ1-2; V: TRBV30
CDR3: ASSHRGVNYGYT; J: TRBJ1-2; V: TRBV2
CDR3: SVVEGVVHTEAF; J: TRBJ1-1; V: TRBV29-1
CDR3: ASRHTHGTVGN; J: TRBJ2-5; V: TRBV5-1
CDR3: SVEFAGTDTQY; J: TRBJ2-3; V: TRBV29-1
CDR3: AWSRGGGSYEQY; J: TRBJ2-7; V: TRBV30